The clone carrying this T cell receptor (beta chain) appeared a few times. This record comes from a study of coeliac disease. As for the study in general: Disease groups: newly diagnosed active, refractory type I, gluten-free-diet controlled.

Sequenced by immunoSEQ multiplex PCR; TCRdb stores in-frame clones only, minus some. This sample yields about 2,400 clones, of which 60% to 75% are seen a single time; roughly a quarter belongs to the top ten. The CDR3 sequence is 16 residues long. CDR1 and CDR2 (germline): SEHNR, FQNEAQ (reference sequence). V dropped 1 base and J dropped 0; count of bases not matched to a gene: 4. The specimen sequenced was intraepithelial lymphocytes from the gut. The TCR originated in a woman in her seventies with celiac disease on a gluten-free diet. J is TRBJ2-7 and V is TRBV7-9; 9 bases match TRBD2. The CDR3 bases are TGTGCCAGCAGCTTAGGGACTAGCGCAAGCTCCTACGAGCAGTACTTC. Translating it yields CASSLGTSASSYEQYF.